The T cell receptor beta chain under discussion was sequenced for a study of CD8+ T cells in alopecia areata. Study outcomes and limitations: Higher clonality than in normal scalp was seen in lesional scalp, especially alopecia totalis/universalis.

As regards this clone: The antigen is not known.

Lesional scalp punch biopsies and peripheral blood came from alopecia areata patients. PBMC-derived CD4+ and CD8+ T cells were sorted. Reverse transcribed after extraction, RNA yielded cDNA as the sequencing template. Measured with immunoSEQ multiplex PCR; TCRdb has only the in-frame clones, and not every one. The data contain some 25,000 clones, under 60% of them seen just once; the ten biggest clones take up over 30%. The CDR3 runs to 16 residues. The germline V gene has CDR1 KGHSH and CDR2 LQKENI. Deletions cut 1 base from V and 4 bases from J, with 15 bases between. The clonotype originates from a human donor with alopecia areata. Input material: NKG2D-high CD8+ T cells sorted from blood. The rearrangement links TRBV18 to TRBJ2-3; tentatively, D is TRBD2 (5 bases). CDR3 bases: TGTGCCAGCTCACCACGGGCCGAACGAGGGTCAGATACGCAGTATTTT. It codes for CASSPRAERGSDTQYF.